This T cell receptor beta chain was sequenced during a study of Ad26.COV2.S vaccination and SARS-CoV-2 variants. Broader study findings: Among vaccine recipients, spike-specific TCR breadth exceeded that of placebo recipients.

Clones were sequenced by immunoSEQ multiplex PCR, and TCRdb holds only the in-frame ones, with some missing. The sample holds 150,000 to 200,000 clones, approximately 88% seen once. A note on this clone: What it binds is unknown.

This TCR was sampled from a human donor who had recovered from COVID-19. Specimen: peripheral blood, collected after recovery from COVID-19.

The CDR3 sequence is CASSVYQGVSTDTQYF. The CDR3 DNA sequence: TGTGCCAGCAGTGTCTACCAGGGGGTTAGCACAGATACGCAGTATTTT. This chain connects TRBV25-1 to TRBJ2-3; TRBD1 agrees at 7 bases. Germline assignment: CDR1 MGHDK and CDR2 SYGVNS. This CDR3 spans 16 amino acids. The ends lost 4 bases at V and 0 bases at J; junction bases unmatched: 7. The variable domain in full, completed from reference TRBV25-1 and TRBJ2-3, reads EADIYQTPRYLVIGTGKKITLECSQTMGHDKMYWYQQDPGMELHLIHYSYGVNSTEKGDLSSESTVSRIRTEHFPLTLESARPSHTSQYLCASSVYQGVSTDTQYFGPGTRLTVL.